Listed here are 15 T cell receptor beta chains from one sample, sequenced in a study of early T cells in non-severe SARS-CoV-2 infection. TCRdb used MiXCR to reprocess the 5' RACE reads, holding one entry per CDR3 protein. The table lists roughly 60,000 distinct CDR3 sequences, 6.5% to 7.5% of them singletons. Sequencing was performed on whole blood, taken at baseline. These receptors all come from an adult who was a healthcare worker with PCR-confirmed SARS-CoV-2 infection or an uninfected control (not recorded which).

In this sample, this clonotype turned up many times. J is TRBJ2-2 and V is TRBV19, with D tentatively TRBD2 (5 bases). With 7 bases removed from V and 5 bases from J, the gap between germline ends came to 17 bases. Germline assignment: CDR1 LNHDA and CDR2 SQIVND (reference sequence). The CDR3 runs 15 residues. CDR3 in DNA: TGTGCCAGTACGCCCTTGCCTGAGGGTACCGGGGAGCTGTTTTTT. Amino acids: CASTPLPEGTGELFF.

This clonotype was seen many times. J is TRBJ2-7 and V is TRBV20-1; D not resolved. CDR3 length: 11 residues. Trimming shortened V by 3 bases and J by 6 bases, and 9 bases separated the two germline ends. Germline V gives CDR1 DFQATT, CDR2 SNEGSKA (reference sequence). The CDR3: CSARSRREQYF. In DNA, the CDR3 is TGCAGTGCTAGGTCACGACGCGAGCAGTACTTC.

The table lists this clonotype with many counts. The gene calls are TRBV10-3 and TRBJ2-2, with D uncertain. This CDR3 region has 13 residues. The germline V gene has CDR1 ENHRY and CDR2 SYGVKD. The ends were cut back, 5 bases at V and 1 base at J, with 5 bases in the middle. The CDR3 spells CAISSENTGELFF. CDR3 in DNA: TGTGCCATCAGTTCGGAGAACACCGGGGAGCTGTTTTTT.

This clonotype was picked up a small number of times. The chain has TRBV12-3 or TRBV12-4 and TRBJ2-1; 7 bases are shared with TRBD2. The V gene end was trimmed by 2 bases and the J gene end by 6 bases; junction bases not matched to a gene: 1. The CDR3 runs 13 residues. CDR3 loop: CASSLREGNEQFF. The CDR3 DNA reads TGTGCCAGCAGTTTAAGGGAGGGCAATGAGCAGTTCTTC.

This clonotype was picked up many times. The chain recombines TRBV4-1 with TRBJ1-2; 9 positions match TRBD1. CDR1 MGHRA and CDR2 YSYEKL come from the germline V gene. V dropped 5 bases and J dropped 8; count of bases not matched to a gene: 18. The CDR3 length is 17 residues. CDR3: CASSFRGRDRAPYGYTF. The CDR3 nucleotides are TGCGCCAGCAGCTTCCGCGGACGGGACAGGGCCCCTTACGGCTACACCTTC.

At least ten counts were recorded for this clonotype. The chain employs TRBV20-1 and TRBJ1-2; maybe TRBD1 (6 bases). The V end lost 3 bases, the J end lost 4 bases, and 12 bases lay between the germline ends. Germline CDR1 DFQATT, CDR2 SNEGSKA (reference sequence). The CDR3 has 13 residues. Here the CDR3 reads CSASKEQGYGYTF. CDR3 coding DNA: TGCAGTGCTAGTAAGGAACAGGGCTATGGCTACACCTTC.

V gene TRBV4-2 combines with J gene TRBJ1-3; D gene unclear. Deletions cut 0 bases from V and 0 bases from J, with 12 bases between. This CDR3 is built from 17 residues. Germline CDR1 LGHNA, CDR2 YNFKEQ. The DNA of the CDR3 is TGTGCCAGCAGCCAAGAGGGCGGCCCGAGCTCTGGAAACACCATATATTTT. Amino acids: CASSQEGGPSSGNTIYF.

This clonotype was observed many times. This sequence joins TRBV20-1 and TRBJ2-5, with TRBD2 matching 8 bases. The J segment lost 5 bases and the V segment lost 5 bases, leaving 7 bases of the junction unmatched. This CDR3 spans 13 amino acids. CDR1 and CDR2 from the germline V gene are DFQATT and SNEGSKA (reference sequence). CDR3 in amino acids: CSARIAGYETQYF. CDR3 coding DNA: TGCAGTGCTCGGATAGCGGGGTATGAGACCCAGTACTTC.

This clonotype has only a few counts. This rearrangement joins TRBV30 to TRBJ1-6; D unresolved. There are 13 residues in the CDR3. Germline V gene sequence: CDR1 GTSNPN, CDR2 SVGIG (reference sequence). Trimming removed 0 bases from V and 5 bases from J, with 5 bases in between. For the CDR3, the DNA is TGTGCCTGGAGTGTAAGGGATAATTCACCCCTCCACTTT. This translates into CAWSVRDNSPLHF. The whole variable domain, remainder taken from reference TRBV30 and TRBJ1-6, is SQTIHQWPATLVQPVGSPLSLECTVEGTSNPNLYWYRQAAGRGLQLLFYSVGIGQISSEVPQNLSASRPQDRQFILSSKKLLLSDSGFYLCAWSVRDNSPLHFGNGTRLTVT.

This clonotype was seen many times. The chain recombines TRBV18 with TRBJ1-1, with no clear D. V lost 3 bases and J lost 1, with 12 bases in between. This CDR3 comprises 15 residues. CDR1 is KGHSH, CDR2 LQKENI, per germline. CDR3 nucleotides: TGTGCCAGCTCACCTTCAGGAATTTCGAACACTGAAGCTTTCTTT. Translation gives CASSPSGISNTEAFF.

Ten or more counts support this clonotype. The chain joins TRBV7-3 to TRBJ1-2, with D perhaps matching TRBD1 (6 bases). The CDR3 has 14 residues. The V gene lost 2 bases and the J gene lost 3 bases, with 10 bases spanning the gap. The germline gives CDR1 SGHTA, CDR2 FQGTGA. The CDR3 nucleotides read TGTGCCAGCAGCTTAGATCCAGGGGACTATGGCTACACCTTC. Its translation: CASSLDPGDYGYTF.

This clonotype was counted many times. The chain has TRBV20-1 and TRBJ2-7, with D hard to call. There are 15 residues in the CDR3. The ends were cut back, 0 bases at V and 4 bases at J, with 16 bases in the middle. CDR1 and CDR2 (germline): DFQATT, SNEGSKA (reference sequence). In DNA, the CDR3 is TGCAGTGCTAGAGATCGTGTACAATCGCCTTACGAGCAGTACTTC. It codes for CSARDRVQSPYEQYF.

In this sample, this clonotype turned up many times. The V call is TRBV9, the J call TRBJ2-1; D ambiguous. The CDR3 length is 13 residues. V was clipped by 4 bases and J by 7 bases, with 12 bases between them. Looked up from germline, CDR1 is SGDLS and CDR2 is YYNGEE. CDR3 residues: CASSLSFWNEQFF. CDR3 bases: TGTGCCAGCAGCCTCTCCTTTTGGAATGAGCAGTTCTTC.

This clonotype was detected a few times. The V and J genes are TRBV29-1 and TRBJ1-2; D is unclear. The CDR3 length is 13 residues. V lost 4 bases to trimming and J lost 1 base, with 10 bases between them. CDR1 is SQVTM and CDR2 is ANQGSEA in the germline V gene. The chain's CDR3 is CSVVSQINYGYTF. In DNA form, the CDR3 reads TGCAGCGTTGTGAGCCAAATTAACTATGGCTACACCTTC.

This clonotype was observed at least ten times. The chain joins TRBV4-2 to TRBJ1-5, with D unclear. The germline V and J ends were trimmed by 1 base and 4 bases, with 2 bases remaining between them. Germline V lookup: CDR1 LGHNA, CDR2 YNFKEQ. This CDR3 spans 12 amino acids. CDR3 sequence reads: CASSQANQPQHF. The DNA for the CDR3 is TGTGCCAGCAGCCAAGCGAATCAGCCCCAGCATTTT.